Listed below are T cell receptor beta chains from one sample, sequenced in a study of blood T cell repertoires in COVID-19. Sequencing was performed with immunoSEQ multiplex PCR; in TCRdb, only in-frame clones are kept and a portion is missing. The repertoire holds approximately 270,000 clones, with 70% to 90% as singletons. Sequencing input: PBMCs or T cells enriched from blood (not recorded which). These receptors all stem from a woman younger than 45 who had recovered from COVID-19. Each CDR3 is given with its conserved first and last residue.

j_gene: TRBJ2-1; v_gene: TRBV12-3/TRBV12-4; CDR3aa: CASSSSARGEQFF
j_gene: TRBJ2-1; v_gene: TRBV12-3/TRBV12-4; CDR3aa: CASSRLVANEQFF
j_gene: TRBJ1-6; v_gene: TRBV7-2; CDR3aa: CASSFTGNSYNSPLHF
j_gene: TRBJ1-4; v_gene: TRBV5-6; CDR3aa: CASSFGGGLGLFF
j_gene: TRBJ1-2; v_gene: TRBV6-5; CDR3aa: CASSYLGTGESGYTF
j_gene: TRBJ1-5; v_gene: TRBV28; CDR3aa: CASSIPGPGNQPQHF
j_gene: TRBJ1-4; v_gene: TRBV7-9; CDR3aa: CASSSPGQGKLFF
j_gene: TRBJ1-3; v_gene: TRBV19; CDR3aa: CASSGSLAAGNTIYF
j_gene: TRBJ1-5; v_gene: TRBV10-2; CDR3aa: CASRTGMEQPQHF
j_gene: TRBJ2-3; v_gene: TRBV9; CDR3aa: CASSEQMAEDTQYF
j_gene: TRBJ1-2; v_gene: TRBV6-5; CDR3aa: CASSYLGQEGNYGYTF
j_gene: TRBJ2-1; v_gene: TRBV4-1; CDR3aa: CASSPPSFGEQFF
j_gene: TRBJ2-2; v_gene: TRBV9; CDR3aa: CASSARQGSNTGELFF
j_gene: TRBJ2-7; v_gene: TRBV28; CDR3aa: CASSWAVSSYEQYF
j_gene: TRBJ1-2; v_gene: TRBV18; CDR3aa: CASSPRDRGYGYTF
j_gene: TRBJ2-1; v_gene: TRBV7-6; CDR3aa: CASSPGTGTYEQFF
j_gene: TRBJ2-7; v_gene: TRBV7-9; CDR3aa: CASSRQGAAYEQYF
j_gene: TRBJ1-1; v_gene: TRBV5-4; CDR3aa: CASSHRGVGTEAFF
j_gene: TRBJ2-2; v_gene: TRBV27; CDR3aa: CASSFPDTGELFF
j_gene: TRBJ1-2; v_gene: TRBV5-6; CDR3aa: CASSLAPGQNYGYTF
j_gene: TRBJ1-4; v_gene: TRBV28; CDR3aa: CASSLVTGRNEKLFF
j_gene: TRBJ1-2; v_gene: TRBV30; CDR3aa: CAWSVSGNYGYTF
j_gene: TRBJ1-5; v_gene: TRBV19; CDR3aa: CASRTTGGGNQPQHF
j_gene: TRBJ2-1; v_gene: TRBV7-2; CDR3aa: CASSLFFSGRPPYNEQFF
j_gene: TRBJ2-1; v_gene: TRBV28; CDR3aa: CASSLIQRVYNEQFF
j_gene: TRBJ2-1; v_gene: TRBV12-5; CDR3aa: CASGLVPGQGNEQFF
j_gene: TRBJ1-4; v_gene: TRBV3-1/TRBV3-2; CDR3aa: CASSQNWRTGVGNEKLFF
j_gene: TRBJ1-3; v_gene: TRBV7-9; CDR3aa: CASSSRTGVNTIYF
j_gene: TRBJ2-7; v_gene: TRBV7-9; CDR3aa: CASSWDRSFYEQYF
j_gene: TRBJ2-3; v_gene: TRBV18; CDR3aa: CASSPAGGVHTDTQYF
j_gene: TRBJ2-6; v_gene: TRBV29-1; CDR3aa: CSVASGANVLTF
j_gene: TRBJ1-3; v_gene: TRBV3-1/TRBV3-2; CDR3aa: CASSPFLTRTHSGNTIYF
j_gene: TRBJ2-1; v_gene: TRBV29-1; CDR3aa: CSVDTGTGALGQFF
j_gene: TRBJ2-7; v_gene: TRBV7-8; CDR3aa: CASSLATGGWRSGSYEQYF
j_gene: TRBJ1-4; v_gene: TRBV9; CDR3aa: CASSVAGAGEKLFF
j_gene: TRBJ1-5; v_gene: TRBV21-1; CDR3aa: CASSKVEGFNQPQHF
j_gene: TRBJ2-1; v_gene: TRBV19; CDR3aa: CASRDRGLAGTLDEQFF
j_gene: TRBJ1-4; v_gene: TRBV29-1; CDR3aa: CSVEEGAANEKLFF
j_gene: TRBJ1-4; v_gene: TRBV5-3; CDR3aa: CARSSRGEKLFF
j_gene: TRBJ1-4; v_gene: TRBV11-2; CDR3aa: CASSSGGVINEKLFF
j_gene: TRBJ2-7; v_gene: TRBV5-8; CDR3aa: CASSLRGYEQYF
j_gene: TRBJ2-7; v_gene: TRBV6-1; CDR3aa: CASSEVLSGISYEQYF
j_gene: TRBJ1-4; v_gene: TRBV5-1; CDR3aa: CASSSEAYNEKLFF
j_gene: TRBJ1-4; v_gene: TRBV2; CDR3aa: CASSPYDREYTEKLFF
j_gene: TRBJ2-2; v_gene: TRBV28; CDR3aa: CASYTVGEVTGELFF
j_gene: TRBJ2-1; v_gene: TRBV7-9; CDR3aa: CASRGRRSPYNEQFF
j_gene: TRBJ1-5; v_gene: TRBV27; CDR3aa: CASSLRGQPQHF
j_gene: TRBJ2-1; v_gene: TRBV4-2; CDR3aa: CASSQAPAGASNEQFF
j_gene: TRBJ2-1; v_gene: TRBV15; CDR3aa: CATSRDTSGRALAQFF
j_gene: TRBJ2-5; v_gene: TRBV3-1/TRBV3-2; CDR3aa: CASSLRTSGRVLQETQYF
j_gene: TRBJ2-3; v_gene: TRBV27; CDR3aa: CASSLSAVLARASTDTQYF
j_gene: TRBJ1-3; v_gene: TRBV21-1; CDR3aa: CASSKVLWNRNIRGNTIYF
j_gene: TRBJ1-1; v_gene: TRBV18; CDR3aa: CASSAPGGTEAFF
j_gene: TRBJ2-7; v_gene: TRBV18; CDR3aa: CASSPVGGDYEQYF